Described below is a single TCR beta chain sequence and its context. Its antigen is unidentified. This sample is drawn from a study of T cells in Graves' hyperthyroidism and ophthalmopathy. TCR beta CDR3 regions were amplified from RNA. Initially, a first-round RT-PCR of the TCR CDR3 employed the HTBI primer set. A single record per CDR3 protein comes from TCRdb applying MiXCR to the multiplex PCR reads. The table includes roughly 510,000 distinct CDR3 sequences, 46% detected once. Exclusions: uncontrolled infection, other autoimmune disease, pregnancy, lactation. Each diagnosis was grounded in clinical symptoms, serum thyroxine and TRAb, thyroid ultrasound, and orbital computed tomography. The V gene lost 8 bases and the J gene lost 7 bases, with 5 bases spanning the gap. Germline CDR1 is SNHLY and CDR2 is FYNNEI. The CDR3 is made up of 9 amino acids. Study findings and constraints: Through a model of 13 V-J features, ophthalmopathy was separated from stable hyperthyroidism.

The sequenced sample consisted of peripheral blood or thyroid tissue (not recorded which). The receptor was isolated from an adult woman with Graves' disease, either hyperthyroidism or ophthalmopathy (not recorded which). The V gene is TRBV2, the J gene TRBJ2-5; D unclear. In DNA form, the CDR3 reads TGTGCCAGCTCCGGGACCCAGTACTTC. Its translation: CASSGTQYF. The whole variable domain, remainder taken from reference TRBV2 and TRBJ2-5, is EPEVTQTPSHQVTQMGQEVILRCVPISNHLYFYWYRQILGQKVEFLVSFYNNEISEKSEIFDDQFSVERPDGSNFTLKIRSTKLEDSAMYFCASSGTQYFGPGTRLLVL.